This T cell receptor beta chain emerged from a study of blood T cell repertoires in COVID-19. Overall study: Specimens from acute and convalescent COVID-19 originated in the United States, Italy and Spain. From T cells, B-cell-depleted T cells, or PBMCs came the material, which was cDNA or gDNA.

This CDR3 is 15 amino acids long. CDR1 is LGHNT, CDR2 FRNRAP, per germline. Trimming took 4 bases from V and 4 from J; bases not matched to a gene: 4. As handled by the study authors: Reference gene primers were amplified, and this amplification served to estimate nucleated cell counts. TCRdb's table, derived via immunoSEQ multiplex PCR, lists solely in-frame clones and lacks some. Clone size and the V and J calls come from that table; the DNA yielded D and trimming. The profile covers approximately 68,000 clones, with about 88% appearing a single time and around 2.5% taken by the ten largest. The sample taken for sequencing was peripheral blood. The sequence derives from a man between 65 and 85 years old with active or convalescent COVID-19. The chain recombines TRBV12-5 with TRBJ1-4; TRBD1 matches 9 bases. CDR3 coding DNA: TGTGCTAGTGGTTGGGGGACAGGGTTTAATGAAAAACTGTTTTTT. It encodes CASGWGTGFNEKLFF.